Presented here are 3 T cell receptor beta chains from one specimen sequenced in a study of preoperative IRX-2 immunotherapy in early breast cancer. The protocol was immunoSEQ multiplex PCR, while the TCRdb copy is restricted to in-frame clones and leaves out a portion. The sample includes under 30,000 clones, 85% to 90% seen only once; the top ten take roughly 8.9%. Treatment meaning: preoperative locoregional IRX-2 cytokine immunotherapy. The material was tumor tissue, obtained after IRX-2 immunotherapy. The receptors shown here come from a human donor with breast cancer.

The V and J genes are TRBV6-1 and TRBJ2-5; D is unresolved. Looked up from germline, CDR1 is MNHNS and CDR2 is SASEGT. The V gene lost 4 bases and the J gene lost 0 bases, with 9 bases spanning the gap. This CDR3 is 14 amino acids long. The CDR3 protein is CASSVTVYQETQYF. The CDR3 DNA follows: TGTGCCAGCAGTGTAACAGTGTACCAAGAGACCCAGTACTTC.

CDR3 sequence (DNA): TGTGCCAGCAGTGAGAACCGGGACAGGGACGAGCAGTACTTC. Its translation is CASSENRDRDEQYF. V usage is TRBV2 and J usage is TRBJ2-7; 9 bases map to TRBD1. V dropped 3 bases and J dropped 5; count of bases not matched to a gene: 5. The CDR3 contains 14 residues. Looked up from germline, CDR1 is SNHLY and CDR2 is FYNNEI.

V and J are TRBV7-2 and TRBJ1-2; D gene unclear. V shed 4 bases and J shed 4 bases, with 16 bases lying between them. This CDR3 is 15 amino acids long. Germline V lookup: CDR1 SGHTA, CDR2 FQGNSA. CDR3 nucleotides: TGTGCCAGCAGCTCCCTGGTGGGCAGGCTCTATGGCTACACCTTC. Its protein product is CASSSLVGRLYGYTF. Complete variable domain (other parts from reference TRBV7-2 and TRBJ1-2): GAGVSQSPSNKVTEKGKDVELRCDPISGHTALYWYRQSLGQGLEFLIYFQGNSAPDKSGLPSDRFSAERTGGSVSTLTIQRTQQEDSAVYLCASSSLVGRLYGYTFGSGTRLTVV.